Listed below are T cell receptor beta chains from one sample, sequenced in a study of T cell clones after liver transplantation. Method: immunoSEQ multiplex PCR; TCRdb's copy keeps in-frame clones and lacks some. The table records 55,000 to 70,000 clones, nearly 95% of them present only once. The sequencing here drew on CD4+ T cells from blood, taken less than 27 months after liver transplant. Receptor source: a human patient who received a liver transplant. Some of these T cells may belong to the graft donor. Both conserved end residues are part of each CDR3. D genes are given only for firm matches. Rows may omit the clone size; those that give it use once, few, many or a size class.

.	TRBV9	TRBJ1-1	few	TGTGCCAGCAGCGTAGCTGACGGGAACACTGAAGCTTTCTTT	CASSVADGNTEAFF
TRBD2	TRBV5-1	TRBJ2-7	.	TGCGCCAGCAGCTTGCAGCGGGGCTCCTACGAGCAGTACTTC	CASSLQRGSYEQYF
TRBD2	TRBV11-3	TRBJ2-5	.	TGTGCCAGCAGCCTCCTCCTAGCGGGAGAGACCCAGTACTTC	CASSLLLAGETQYF
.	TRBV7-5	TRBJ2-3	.	TGTGCCAGAACCCCGGAGGGGGCCCCTGTCACAGATACGCAGTATTTT	CARTPEGAPVTDTQYF
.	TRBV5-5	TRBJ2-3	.	TGTGCCAGCAGTAGGTACGATGATACGCAGTATTTT	CASSRYDDTQYF
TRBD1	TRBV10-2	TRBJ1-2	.	TGCGCCAGCAGCGGGAGGGGGCACTATGGCTACACCTTC	CASSGRGHYGYTF
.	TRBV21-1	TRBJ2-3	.	TGTGCCAGCAGCACCAGAAGCCCAGGCGGGGCAGATACGCAGTATTTT	CASSTRSPGGADTQYF
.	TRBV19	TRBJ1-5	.	TGTGCCAGTAGTATAAAATTCAATCAGCCCCAGCATTTT	CASSIKFNQPQHF
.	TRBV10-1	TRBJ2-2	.	TGCGCCAGCAGTAGGGGCACCGGGGAGCTGTTTTTT	CASSRGTGELFF
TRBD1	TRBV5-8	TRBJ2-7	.	TGTGCCAGCAACAGGGGGCCCTCCTACGAGCAGTACTTC	CASNRGPSYEQYF
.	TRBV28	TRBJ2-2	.	TGTGCCAGCAGTAGCGGAGGGTTAGGCACCGGGGAGCTGTTTTTT	CASSSGGLGTGELFF
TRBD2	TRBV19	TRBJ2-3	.	TGTGCCAGTAGCCCCCTAAGCGGGAGCAGCTCAGATACGCAGTATTTT	CASSPLSGSSSDTQYF
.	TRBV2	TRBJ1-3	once	TGTGCCAGCTTAAGGGACTCTGGAAACACCATATATTTT	CASLRDSGNTIYF
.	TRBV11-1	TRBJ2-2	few	TGTGCCAGCAGCTTAGGACCGGACCCGAACACCGGGGAGCTGTTTTTT	CASSLGPDPNTGELFF
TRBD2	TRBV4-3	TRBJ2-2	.	TGCGCCAGCAGCCGCCTAGCGGGAGTGGGCGGGGAGCTGTTTTTT	CASSRLAGVGGELFF
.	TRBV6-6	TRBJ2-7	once	TGTGCCAGCAGTTCCCATGGGAGGGGGAACGAGCAGTACTTC	CASSSHGRGNEQYF
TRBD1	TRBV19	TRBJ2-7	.	TGTGCCAGTAGTATAGGCGACAGGGGGAGTTACGAGCAGTACTTC	CASSIGDRGSYEQYF
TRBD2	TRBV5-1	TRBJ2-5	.	TGCGCCAGCAGCTTGGCCTGGACTAGCCAAGAGACCCAGTACTTC	CASSLAWTSQETQYF
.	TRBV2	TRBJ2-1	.	TGTGCCAGCAGTGCGTCCAATGAGCAGTTCTTC	CASSASNEQFF
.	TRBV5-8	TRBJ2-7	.	TGTGCCAGCAGCTTCGACGGATCCCAGTGGAACTTC	CASSFDGSQWNF
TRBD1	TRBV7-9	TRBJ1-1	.	TGTGCCAGCAGCTCGACAGGGGTAGGCACTGAAGCTTTCTTT	CASSSTGVGTEAFF
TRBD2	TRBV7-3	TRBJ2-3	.	TGTGCCAGCAGCACTGGGCGGGGGAACCCCACAGATACGCAGTATTTT	CASSTGRGNPTDTQYF
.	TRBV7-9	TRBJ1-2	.	TGTGCCAGCAGCTCACGGACACCGGATAACTATGGCTACACCTTC	CASSSRTPDNYGYTF
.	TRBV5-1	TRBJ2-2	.	TGCGCCAGCAGCGCAACAGCGTCGAACACCGGGGAGCTGTTTTTT	CASSATASNTGELFF
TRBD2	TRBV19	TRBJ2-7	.	TGTGCCAGTAGTTTTAGCGGGAGTACCTACGAGCAGTACTTC	CASSFSGSTYEQYF
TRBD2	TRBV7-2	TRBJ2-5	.	TGTGCCAGCAGCTCCGGACTAGAGATGGAGACCCAGTACTTC	CASSSGLEMETQYF
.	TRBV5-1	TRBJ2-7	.	TGCGCCAGCAGCTTGCAGGGTAGCTCCTACGAGCAGTACTTC	CASSLQGSSYEQYF
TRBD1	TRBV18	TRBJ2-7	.	TGTGCCAGCTCACCACAGGGACAGGGTTACGAGCAGTACTTC	CASSPQGQGYEQYF
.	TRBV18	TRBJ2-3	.	TGTGCCAGCTCACTAAACAATGGGCCTACGCAGTATTTT	CASSLNNGPTQYF
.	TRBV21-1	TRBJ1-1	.	TGTGCCAGCAGCATCGACAGGCCGAACACTGAAGCTTTCTTT	CASSIDRPNTEAFF
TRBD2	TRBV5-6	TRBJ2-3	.	TGTGCCAGCAGCTCGACTAGCGGGAGAGGTCCAGATACGCAGTATTTT	CASSSTSGRGPDTQYF
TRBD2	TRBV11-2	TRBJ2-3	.	TGTGCCAGCAGCAGTCTACAGCGGGAGGCTGGAGATACGCAGTATTTT	CASSSLQREAGDTQYF
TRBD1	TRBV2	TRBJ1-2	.	TGTGCCAGCAGTGTCAGGGGGCAATATGGCTACACCTTC	CASSVRGQYGYTF
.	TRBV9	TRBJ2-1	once	TGTGCCAGCAGCGTAGCCAGCGGTGAGAAGGGGGAGCAGTTCTTC	CASSVASGEKGEQFF
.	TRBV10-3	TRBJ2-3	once	TGTGCCATCACCCCCCAGGGAGGAGATACGCAGTATTTT	CAITPQGGDTQYF
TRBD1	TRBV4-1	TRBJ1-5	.	TGCGCCAGCAGCCAAGTACCTCCGGGACAGGGAAGCAATCAGCCCCAGCATTTT	CASSQVPPGQGSNQPQHF
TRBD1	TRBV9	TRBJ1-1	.	TGTGCCAGCAGCGTAGCTCAGGCAGGGGGCCGGGGCACTGAAGCTTTCTTT	CASSVAQAGGRGTEAFF
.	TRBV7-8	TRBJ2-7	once	TGTGCCAGCAGCCCCGCTCTTGTCTACGAGCAGTACTTC	CASSPALVYEQYF
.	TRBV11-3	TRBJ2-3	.	TGTGCCAGCAGCTTAGCCACCTTAGGGGGGATCACAGATACGCAGTATTTT	CASSLATLGGITDTQYF
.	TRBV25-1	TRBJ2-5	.	TGTGCCAGCAGTGAATCTGGGCAAGTACAAGAGACCCAGTACTTC	CASSESGQVQETQYF
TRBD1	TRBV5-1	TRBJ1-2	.	TGCGCCAGCAGCATGACTCAAGGGGGCTGGATCTATGGCTACACCTTC	CASSMTQGGWIYGYTF
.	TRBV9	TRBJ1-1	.	TGTGCCAGCAGCGTAGCTACAGAAGCTTCAGAAGCTTTCTTT	CASSVATEASEAFF
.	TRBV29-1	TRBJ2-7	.	TGCAGCGCCGCAGTGCGGGGCTACGAGCAGTACTTC	CSAAVRGYEQYF
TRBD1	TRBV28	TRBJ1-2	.	TGTGCCAGCAGTTCCTCATCCTCAGGGGGGGGCTACACCTTC	CASSSSSSGGGYTF
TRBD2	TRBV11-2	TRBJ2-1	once	TGTGCCAGCAGCGTCAGGACTAGCGGGTACAATGAGCAGTTCTTC	CASSVRTSGYNEQFF
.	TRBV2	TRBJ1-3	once	TGTGCCAGCAGTGACAGTACTGGAAACACCATATATTTT	CASSDSTGNTIYF
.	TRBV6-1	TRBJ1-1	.	TGTGCCAGCAGTGAGAGCTTCGAGGGATTTTCTGAAGCTTTCTTT	CASSESFEGFSEAFF
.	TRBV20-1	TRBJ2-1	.	TGCAGTGCTCGGAGTGACGATGAGCAGTTCTTC	CSARSDDEQFF
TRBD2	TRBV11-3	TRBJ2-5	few	TGTGCCAGCAGCCTAATGACTAGCGGGAGACGGGAGACCCAGTACTTC	CASSLMTSGRRETQYF
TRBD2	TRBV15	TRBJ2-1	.	TGTGCCACCAGCAGAGATCCATCCAATAGCGGGAGCTCCTACAATGAGCAGTTCTTC	CATSRDPSNSGSSYNEQFF
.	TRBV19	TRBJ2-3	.	TGTGCCAGTAGTATTGGGGCAGGGATTCCCTACACAGATACGCAGTATTTT	CASSIGAGIPYTDTQYF
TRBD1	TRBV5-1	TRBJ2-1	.	TGCGCCAGCAGCTTGGCCCTGGGACAGACCAACAATGAGCAGTTCTTC	CASSLALGQTNNEQFF
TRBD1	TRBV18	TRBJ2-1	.	TGTGCCAGCTCACCTCAAGGGACAGGGCTCGTGCAGTTCTTC	CASSPQGTGLVQFF
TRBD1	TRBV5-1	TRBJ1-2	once	TGCGCCAGCAGAAGGGACAGTGGGTCTAGCTATGGCTACACCTTC	CASRRDSGSSYGYTF
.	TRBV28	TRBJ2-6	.	TGTGCCTCTCTGCCGGGGGGCGACCCTTCCTCTGGGGCCAACGTCCTGACTTTC	CASLPGGDPSSGANVLTF